This T cell receptor beta chain is from a study of neurological immune-mediated disorders. The CDR3 extends over 13 amino acids. V lost 6 bases, J lost 5 bases, and 13 bases lay in between. CDR1 DFQATT and CDR2 SNEGSKA come from the germline V gene (reference sequence). This clonotype has ten or more counts. Healthy control samples came from blood bank volunteers in Maryland, USA. The sorted libraries drew on roughly 1 million T cells that were CD4+ or CD8+. 5'RACE with 10-nucleotide random UMIs produced the cDNA. The authors obtained over 170 million TCR-beta sequences from 15-18 subjects per sequencing run. TCRdb analysed the 5' RACE reads with MiXCR anew, one entry per CDR3 protein. This sample has about 30,000 distinct CDR3 sequences, with approximately 5.3% found just once.

This chain connects TRBV20-1 to TRBJ1-4; D unclear. The origin of this receptor is a woman aged 50 to 60 in good health. Input material: CD4+ T cells from blood. CDR3 sequence: CSAQMTGNEKLFF. The DNA for the CDR3 is TGCAGTGCCCAGATGACGGGAAATGAAAAACTGTTTTTT.